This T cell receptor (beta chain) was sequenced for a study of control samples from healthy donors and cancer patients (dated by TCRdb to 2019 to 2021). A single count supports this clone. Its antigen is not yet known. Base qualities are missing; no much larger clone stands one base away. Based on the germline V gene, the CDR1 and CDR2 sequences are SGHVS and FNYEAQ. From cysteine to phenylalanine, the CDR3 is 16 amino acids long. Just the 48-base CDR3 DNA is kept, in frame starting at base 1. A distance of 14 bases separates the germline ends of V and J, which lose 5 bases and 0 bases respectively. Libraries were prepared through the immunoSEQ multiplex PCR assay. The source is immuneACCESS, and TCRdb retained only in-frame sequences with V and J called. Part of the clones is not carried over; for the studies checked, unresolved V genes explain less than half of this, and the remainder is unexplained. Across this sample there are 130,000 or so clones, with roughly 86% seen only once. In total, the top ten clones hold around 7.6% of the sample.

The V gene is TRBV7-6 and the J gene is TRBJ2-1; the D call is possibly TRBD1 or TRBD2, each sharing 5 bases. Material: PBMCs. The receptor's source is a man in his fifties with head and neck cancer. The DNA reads TGTGCCAGCAGCCAGGGCGGGCGAAGCTCCTACAATGAGCAGTTCTTC. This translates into CASSQGGRSSYNEQFF.